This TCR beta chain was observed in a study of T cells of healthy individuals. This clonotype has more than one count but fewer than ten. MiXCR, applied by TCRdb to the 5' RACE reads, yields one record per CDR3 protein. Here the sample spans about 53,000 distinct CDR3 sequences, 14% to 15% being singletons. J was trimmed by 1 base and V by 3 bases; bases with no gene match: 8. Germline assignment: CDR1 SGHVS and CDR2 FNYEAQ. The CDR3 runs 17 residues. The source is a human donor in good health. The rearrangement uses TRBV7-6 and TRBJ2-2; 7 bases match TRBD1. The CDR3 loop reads CASSLGYRGENTGELFF. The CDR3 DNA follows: TGTGCCAGCAGCTTGGGATACAGGGGCGAGAACACCGGGGAGCTGTTTTTT.